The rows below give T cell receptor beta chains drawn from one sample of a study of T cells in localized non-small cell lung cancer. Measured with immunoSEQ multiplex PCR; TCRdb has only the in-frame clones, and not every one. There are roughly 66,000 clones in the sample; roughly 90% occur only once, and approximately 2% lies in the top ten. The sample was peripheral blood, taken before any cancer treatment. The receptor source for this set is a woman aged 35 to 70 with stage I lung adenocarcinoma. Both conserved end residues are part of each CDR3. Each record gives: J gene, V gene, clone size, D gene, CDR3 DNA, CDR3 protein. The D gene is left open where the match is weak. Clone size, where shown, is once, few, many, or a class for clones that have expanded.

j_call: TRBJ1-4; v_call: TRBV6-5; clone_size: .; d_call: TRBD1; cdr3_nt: TGTGCCAGCAGCCTCGCAGGGGGAACTAATGAAAAACTGTTTTTT; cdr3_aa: CASSLAGGTNEKLFF
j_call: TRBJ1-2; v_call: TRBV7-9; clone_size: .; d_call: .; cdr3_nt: TGTGCCAGCAGCCCATCGATCCAAGGGCATGGCTACACCTTC; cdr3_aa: CASSPSIQGHGYTF
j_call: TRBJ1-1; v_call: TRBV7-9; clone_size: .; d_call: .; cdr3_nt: TGTGCCAGCAGCTTAACCGGTCTGCCAAACACTGAAGCTTTCTTT; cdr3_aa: CASSLTGLPNTEAFF
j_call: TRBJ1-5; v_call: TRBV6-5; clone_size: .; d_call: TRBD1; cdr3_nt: TGTGCCAGCAGTTCCGGGACAGGGGGCAGTCAGCCCCAGCATTTT; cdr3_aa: CASSSGTGGSQPQHF
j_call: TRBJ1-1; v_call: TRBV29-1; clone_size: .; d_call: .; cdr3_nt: TGCAGCGTTGTTGCAGGGGTCAACACTGAAGCTTTCTTT; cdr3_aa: CSVVAGVNTEAFF
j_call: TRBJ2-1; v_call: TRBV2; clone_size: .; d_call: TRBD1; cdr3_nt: TGTGCCAGCAGACGTCCGACAGGGGTAAGCAGGAATGAGCAGTTCTTC; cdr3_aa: CASRRPTGVSRNEQFF
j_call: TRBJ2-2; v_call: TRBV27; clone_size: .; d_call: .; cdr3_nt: TGTGCCAGCATTGGCGACACCGGGGAGCTGTTTTTT; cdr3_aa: CASIGDTGELFF
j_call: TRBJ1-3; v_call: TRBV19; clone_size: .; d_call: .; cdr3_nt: TGTGCCAGTAGTTACGGAAACACCATATATTTT; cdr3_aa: CASSYGNTIYF
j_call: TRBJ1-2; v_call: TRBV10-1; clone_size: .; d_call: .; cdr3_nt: TGCGCCAGCAGTGAGTCCGGGACCTATGGCTACACCTTC; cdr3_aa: CASSESGTYGYTF
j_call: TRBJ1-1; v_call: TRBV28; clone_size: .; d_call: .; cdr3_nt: TGTGCCAGCAGTCCCCCCCCGGGGAGAGGTAGTAACACTGAAGCTTTCTTT; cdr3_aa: CASSPPPGRGSNTEAFF
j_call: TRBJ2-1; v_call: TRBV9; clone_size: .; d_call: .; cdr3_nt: TGTGCCAGCAGCGTAACAGCGCTCTCCTACAATGAGCAGTTCTTC; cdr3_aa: CASSVTALSYNEQFF
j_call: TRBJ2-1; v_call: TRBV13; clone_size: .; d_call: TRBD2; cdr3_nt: TGTGCCAGCAGCGGACGGACTAGCGGTCGAAATGAGCAGTTCTTC; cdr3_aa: CASSGRTSGRNEQFF
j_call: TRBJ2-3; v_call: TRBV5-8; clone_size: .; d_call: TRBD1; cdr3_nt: TGTGCCAGCAGCTTGGGGTATAGGACAGGACGGGGAACAGATACGCAGTATTTT; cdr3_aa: CASSLGYRTGRGTDTQYF
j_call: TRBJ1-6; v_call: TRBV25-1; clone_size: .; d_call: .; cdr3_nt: TGTGCCAGCCACAGGGAATGGAGTTCACCCCTCCACTTT; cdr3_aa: CASHREWSSPLHF
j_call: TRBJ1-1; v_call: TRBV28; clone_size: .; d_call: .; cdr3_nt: TGTGCCAGCAGTCCTCCGGGACACCCGAACACTGAAGCTTTCTTT; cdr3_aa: CASSPPGHPNTEAFF
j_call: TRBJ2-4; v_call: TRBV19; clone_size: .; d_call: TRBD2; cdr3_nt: TGTGCCAGTAGTCATGGGGGACTAGCGAAAAACATTCAGTACTTC; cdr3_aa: CASSHGGLAKNIQYF
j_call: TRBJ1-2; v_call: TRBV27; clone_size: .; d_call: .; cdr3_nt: TGTGCCAGCATGGTGGGACCAGGATATGGCTACACCTTC; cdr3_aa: CASMVGPGYGYTF
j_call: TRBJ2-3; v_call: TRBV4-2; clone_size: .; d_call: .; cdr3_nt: TGTGCCAGCAGCCAAGAAGCCGACCCCGATACGCAGTATTTT; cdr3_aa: CASSQEADPDTQYF
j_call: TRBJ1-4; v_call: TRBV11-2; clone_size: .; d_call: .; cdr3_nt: TGTGCCAGCAGCTCGGGACGGACTGCAACTAATGAAAAACTGTTTTTT; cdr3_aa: CASSSGRTATNEKLFF
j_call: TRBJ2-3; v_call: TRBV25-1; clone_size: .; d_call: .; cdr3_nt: TGTGCCAGCAGTGATTATCAGGTTGGGGGTACGCAGTATTTT; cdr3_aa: CASSDYQVGGTQYF
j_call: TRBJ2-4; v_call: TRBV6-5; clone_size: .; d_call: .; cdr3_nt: TGTGCCAGCAGTGCCCCCGGACAGAGAAACATTCAGTACTTC; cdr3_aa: CASSAPGQRNIQYF
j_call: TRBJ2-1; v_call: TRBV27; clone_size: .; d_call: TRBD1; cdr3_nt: TGTGCCAGCAGTTTAGGACCGGGACAGGGGCCCAATGAGCAGTTCTTC; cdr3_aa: CASSLGPGQGPNEQFF
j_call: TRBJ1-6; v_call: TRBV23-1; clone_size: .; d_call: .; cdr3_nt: TGCGCCAGCAGTCATCCCTCGGGACCGACTAATAATTCACCCCTCCACTTT; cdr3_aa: CASSHPSGPTNNSPLHF
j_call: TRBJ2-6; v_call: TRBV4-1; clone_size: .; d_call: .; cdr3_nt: TGCGCCAGCAGCCAAGATTTTACGGGCACACTCTCTGGGGCCAACGTCCTGACTTTC; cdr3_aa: CASSQDFTGTLSGANVLTF
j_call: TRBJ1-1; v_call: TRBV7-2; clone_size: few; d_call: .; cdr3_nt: TGTGCCAGCAGCTTAGCGCAGGGTAGGAGCACTGAAGCTTTCTTT; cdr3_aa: CASSLAQGRSTEAFF
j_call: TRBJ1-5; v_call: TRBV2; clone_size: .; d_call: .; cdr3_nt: TGTGCCAGCAGTGAAAGCGACGCCAGCCAGCCCCAGCATTTT; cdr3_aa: CASSESDASQPQHF
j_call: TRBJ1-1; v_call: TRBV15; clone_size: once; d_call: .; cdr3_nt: TGTGCCACCAGCAGAGATCACGGGATGAACACTGAAGCTTTCTTT; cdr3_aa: CATSRDHGMNTEAFF
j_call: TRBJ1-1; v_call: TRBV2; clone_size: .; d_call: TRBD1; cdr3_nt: TGTGCCAGCAGTCGGGACAGGTGGCAGAACACTGAAGCTTTCTTT; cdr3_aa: CASSRDRWQNTEAFF
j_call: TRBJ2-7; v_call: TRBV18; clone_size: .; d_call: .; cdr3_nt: TGTGCCAGCTCACAAACCGACGAGCAGTACTTC; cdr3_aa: CASSQTDEQYF
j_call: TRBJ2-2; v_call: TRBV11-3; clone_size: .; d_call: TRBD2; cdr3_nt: TGTGCCAGCAGCTCTCGGCGCGGGAGGAACACCGGGGAGCTGTTTTTT; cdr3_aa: CASSSRRGRNTGELFF
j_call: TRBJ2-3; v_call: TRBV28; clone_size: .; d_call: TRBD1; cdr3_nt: TGTGCCCTCTCAACCGGGACAGGGGAGGTAGATACGCAGTATTTT; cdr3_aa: CALSTGTGEVDTQYF
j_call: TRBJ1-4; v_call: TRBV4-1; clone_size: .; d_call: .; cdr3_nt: TGCGCCAGCAGCCAAGATGTCACCAGTAGAGAAAAACTGTTTTTT; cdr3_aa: CASSQDVTSREKLFF
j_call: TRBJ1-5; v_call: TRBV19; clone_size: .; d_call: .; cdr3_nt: TGTGCCAGTAGTGTAGGAGTATGGAATCAGCCCCAGCATTTT; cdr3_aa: CASSVGVWNQPQHF
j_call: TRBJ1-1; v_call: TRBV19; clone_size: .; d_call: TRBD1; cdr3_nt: TGTGCCAGTAGTACCCAAACAGGGGGCACTGAAGCTTTCTTT; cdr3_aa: CASSTQTGGTEAFF
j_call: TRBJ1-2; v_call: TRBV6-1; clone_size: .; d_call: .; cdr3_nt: TGTGCCAGCAGCGCGGACAGTAACTATGGCTACACCTTC; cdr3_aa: CASSADSNYGYTF
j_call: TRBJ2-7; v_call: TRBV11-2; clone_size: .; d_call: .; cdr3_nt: TGTGCCAGCAGCGTAAGGACAGCCTACGAGCAGTACTTC; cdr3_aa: CASSVRTAYEQYF
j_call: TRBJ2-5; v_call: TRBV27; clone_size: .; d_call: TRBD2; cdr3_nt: TGTGCCAGCAGTCCCGGACTAGCGGGAGCAGAGACCCAGTACTTC; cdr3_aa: CASSPGLAGAETQYF
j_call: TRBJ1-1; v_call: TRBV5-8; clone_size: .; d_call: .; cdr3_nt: TGTGCCAGCAGCTTCATTTTCACTGAAGCTTTCTTT; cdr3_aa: CASSFIFTEAFF
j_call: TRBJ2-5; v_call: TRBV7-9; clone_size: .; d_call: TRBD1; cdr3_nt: TGTGCCAGCAGCCCCTTAGGACAGGGAGACGAGACCCAGTACTTC; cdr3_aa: CASSPLGQGDETQYF
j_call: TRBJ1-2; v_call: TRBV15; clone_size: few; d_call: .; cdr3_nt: TGTGCCACCAGCAGAGATCAAAACAGTGACTATGGCTACACCTTC; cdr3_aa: CATSRDQNSDYGYTF
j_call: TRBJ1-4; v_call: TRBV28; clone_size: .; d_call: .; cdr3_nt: TGTGCCAGCAGCTCTCGCCCCCCCAGGGATGAAAAACTGTTTTTT; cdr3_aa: CASSSRPPRDEKLFF
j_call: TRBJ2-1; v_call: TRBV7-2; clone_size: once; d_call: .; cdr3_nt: TGTGCCAGCAGCTTAGGACAGCCTAATGAGCAGTTCTTC; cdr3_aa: CASSLGQPNEQFF
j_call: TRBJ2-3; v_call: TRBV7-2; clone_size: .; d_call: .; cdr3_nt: TGTGCCAGCAGCTTAGGTCCCACTAGCACAGATACGCAGTATTTT; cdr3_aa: CASSLGPTSTDTQYF
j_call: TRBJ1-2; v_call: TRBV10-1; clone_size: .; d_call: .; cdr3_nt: TGCGCCAGCAGTGCTTCAGGCAGCCTCCCTTCGGACTATGGCTACACCTTC; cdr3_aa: CASSASGSLPSDYGYTF
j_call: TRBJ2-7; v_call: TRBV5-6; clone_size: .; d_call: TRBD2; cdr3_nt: TGTGCCAGCAGCTGGAGAAGGACTAGCAGCGACGAGCAGTACTTC; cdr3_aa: CASSWRRTSSDEQYF
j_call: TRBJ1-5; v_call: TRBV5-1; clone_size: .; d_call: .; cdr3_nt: TGCGCCAGCAGCTTAGCAGGGGCCAGTGGGCAGCCCCAGCATTTT; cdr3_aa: CASSLAGASGQPQHF